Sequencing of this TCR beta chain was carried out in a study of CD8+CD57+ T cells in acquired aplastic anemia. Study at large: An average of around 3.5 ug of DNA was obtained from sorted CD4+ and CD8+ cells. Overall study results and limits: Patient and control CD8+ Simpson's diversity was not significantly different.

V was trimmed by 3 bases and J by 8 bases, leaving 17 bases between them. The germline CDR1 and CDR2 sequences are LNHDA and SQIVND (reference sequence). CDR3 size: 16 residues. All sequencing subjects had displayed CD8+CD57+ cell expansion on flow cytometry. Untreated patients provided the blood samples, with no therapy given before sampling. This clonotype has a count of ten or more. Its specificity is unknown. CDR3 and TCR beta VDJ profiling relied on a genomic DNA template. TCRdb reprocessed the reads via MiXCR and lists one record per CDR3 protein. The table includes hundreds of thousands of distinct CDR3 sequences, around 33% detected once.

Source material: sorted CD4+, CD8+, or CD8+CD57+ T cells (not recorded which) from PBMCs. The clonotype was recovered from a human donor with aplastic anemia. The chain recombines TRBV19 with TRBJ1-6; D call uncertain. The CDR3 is CASSILRAAADSPLHF. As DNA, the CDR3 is TGTGCCAGTAGTATCCTCCGGGCAGCCGCGGATTCACCCCTCCACTTT.